This T cell receptor beta chain emerged from a study of T cell repertoires in cytomegalovirus infection. Findings and limits, study-wide: Individuals carrying CMV plus the relevant HLA were identified by cumulative frequency of public TCR beta families.

TCRdb re-called the reads with MiXCR, one entry per CDR3 protein. This sample has about 700,000 distinct CDR3 sequences; 33% occur once, and the top ten carry about 20%. This clonotype showed up just a few times. Its antigen remains unknown. CDR3 size: 14 residues. Trimming took off 2 bases at V and 2 bases at J, with 9 bases between the two ends. Per germline, CDR1 LGHDT and CDR2 YNNKEL (reference sequence). The chain uses TRBV3-1 and TRBJ1-1; D remains unclear. The input for sequencing was cultured PBMCs, taken from culture after CMV antigen stimulation. This receptor was identified in a human donor in good health (CMV status not recorded). Some clones in this sample may be carry-over from other donors' samples. In DNA, the CDR3 is TGTGCCAGCAGCCAACTATCTGGAAACACTGAAGCTTTCTTT. Translating it yields CASSQLSGNTEAFF.